This T cell receptor (beta chain) was documented in a study of cytomegalovirus exposure and HLA in healthy donors. General observations from the study: Per a later analysis, under 20,000 TCR beta sequences showed association with HLA alleles at 0.05 false discovery rate.

Primers for the PCR totalled 60 Vbeta and 13 Jbeta. Data came from immunoSEQ multiplex PCR; TCRdb stores just in-frame clones and leaves some out. The sample carries tens of thousands of clones, roughly 78% recorded once. The CDR3 extends over 13 amino acids. V dropped 5 bases and J dropped 5 bases, with 12 bases sitting between them. CDR1 and CDR2 (germline): SNHLY, FYNNEI. In regard to this clone: Its target is not known.

This clonotype was obtained from a man aged 40-55 years in good health and CMV-seronegative. Sequenced: PBMCs. The rearrangement uses TRBV2 and TRBJ2-5; weak D call: TRBD2 (5 bases). As DNA, the CDR3 is TGTGCCAGCAGTTACGGACTGAGGGAGACCCAGTACTTC. It specifies CASSYGLRETQYF. The variable domain in full, with the rest retrieved from reference TRBV2 and TRBJ2-5, is EPEVTQTPSHQVTQMGQEVILRCVPISNHLYFYWYRQILGQKVEFLVSFYNNEISEKSEIFDDQFSVERPDGSNFTLKIRSTKLEDSAMYFCASSYGLRETQYFGPGTRLLVL.